The 32 T cell receptor beta chains listed next were all sequenced from one sample in a study of identical twins. TCRdb re-analysed the 5' RACE reads in MiXCR, keeping a single row per CDR3 protein. The table lists 200,000 to 300,000 distinct CDR3 sequences, 10% to 15% of them singletons. The sample was also linked to a second study, of yellow fever vaccine responses in identical twins.

Material for sequencing was memory (CD45RO+) T cells sorted from blood. The receptors were sampled from a woman between 18 and 29 years old in good health.

The chain joins TRBV15 to TRBJ2-2; 7 bases line up with TRBD2. The germline gives CDR1 LNHNV, CDR2 YYDKDF (reference sequence). The V gene end was trimmed by 5 bases and the J gene end by 6 bases; junction bases not matched to a gene: 9. The CDR3 loop spans 15 amino acids. The CDR3 here is CATSGHRLAAGELFF. CDR3 nucleotides: TGTGCCACCAGCGGACACCGACTAGCTGCCGGGGAGCTGTTTTTT.

In the case of this clonotype: With a much larger clone just one base away, this may be a read error. V usage is TRBV12-3 or TRBV12-4 and J usage is TRBJ2-2; 8 positions match TRBD2. CDR3 length equals 18 residues. The trim removed 1 base at V and 5 bases at J, leaving 12 bases unmatched. The CDR3 sequence: CASSLVLAGPQGTGELFF. The DNA of the CDR3 is TGTGCCAGCAGTTTAGTCCTAGCGGGCCCCCAGGGAACCGGGGAGCTGTTTTTT.

This clonotype was seen a handful of times. The J gene is TRBJ1-5, the V gene TRBV10-3; D not certain. CDR1 ENHRY and CDR2 SYGVKD come from the germline V gene. Trimming took 4 bases from V and 6 from J, leaving 13 bases between them. There are 14 residues in the CDR3. In DNA form, the CDR3 reads TGTGCCATCAGTGGCCTATTGGGCGGTCAGCCCCAGCATTTT. The encoded protein is CAISGLLGGQPQHF.

The gene calls are TRBV2 and TRBJ2-2; 9 nucleotides match TRBD1. CDR1 SNHLY and CDR2 FYNNEI come from the germline V gene. Trimming cost V 6 bases and J 6 bases; bases outside gene matches: 5. CDR3 length: 14 residues. CDR3 amino acids: CASRRDREAGELFF. CDR3 DNA: TGTGCCAGCAGGAGGGACAGGGAGGCCGGGGAGCTGTTTTTT.

This clonotype was counted only a few times. The chain has TRBV12-3 or TRBV12-4 and TRBJ1-5; TRBD1 is a possible D gene (5 bases). V was clipped by 5 bases and J by 0 bases, with 11 bases between them. This CDR3 contains 15 residues. CDR3 in amino acids: CASSRTLLSNQPQHF. The DNA of the CDR3 is TGTGCCAGCAGTCGGACACTACTTAGCAATCAGCCCCAGCATTTT.

The chain has TRBV5-5 and TRBJ2-2, with 11 bases fitting TRBD1. Germline values: CDR1 SGHKS, CDR2 YYEKEE (reference sequence). Trimming took 4 bases from V and 5 from J; bases not matched to a gene: 4. The CDR3 length is 15 residues. The DNA of the CDR3 is TGTGCCAGCAGCGGACAGGGGGCGGTTACCGGGGAGCTGTTTTTT. It codes for CASSGQGAVTGELFF.

The chain carries TRBV20-1 and TRBJ2-1, with TRBD1 matching 8 bases. This CDR3 has 14 amino acids. Germline lookup yields CDR1 DFQATT and CDR2 SNEGSKA (reference sequence). J lost 1 base, V lost 2 bases, and 1 base had no gene match. Written as DNA, the CDR3 is TGCAGTGCTAGACAGGGGGCGTCCTACAATGAGCAGTTCTTC. Protein: CSARQGASYNEQFF.

This clonotype occurred many times. This sequence joins TRBV10-3 and TRBJ2-1; TRBD1 matches at 11 bases. The V segment lost 4 bases and the J segment 6 bases; nucleotides outside the gene matches: 8. CDR3 length: 16 amino acids. Germline-derived CDR1 and CDR2 are ENHRY and SYGVKD. CDR3 DNA: TGTGCCATCAGTGGAAACCGGGACAGGGGGTCCAATGAGCAGTTCTTC. Translating it yields CAISGNRDRGSNEQFF.

The rearrangement joins TRBV20-1 to TRBJ2-7; D not certain. Germline V gene data show CDR1 as DFQATT and CDR2 as SNEGSKA (reference sequence). The CDR3 totals 14 residues. Trimming took off 3 bases at V and 4 bases at J, with 16 bases between the two ends. CDR3 amino acids: CSARNPANLYEQYF. The CDR3 region has the DNA TGCAGTGCTAGGAATCCAGCAAACCTGTACGAGCAGTACTTC.

The sample holds a few counts of this clonotype. The J gene is TRBJ1-1, the V gene TRBV7-2; D possibly corresponds to TRBD1 (5 bases). The CDR3 consists of 13 residues. V was clipped by 2 bases and J by 5 bases, with 9 bases between them. The germline V gene has CDR1 SGHTA and CDR2 FQGNSA. DNA of the CDR3: TGTGCCAGCAGCTTAAGGGAGGGGACTGAAGCTTTCTTT. Translation gives CASSLREGTEAFF.

In this sample, this clonotype turned up a few times. This chain connects TRBV28 to TRBJ2-1, with 7 nucleotides matching TRBD2. Germline CDR1 MDHEN, CDR2 SYDVKM. The CDR3 totals 15 residues. The J segment lost 9 bases and the V segment lost 5 bases, leaving 13 bases of the junction unmatched. The CDR3 loop reads CASSKRGTSSFEQFF. Here the CDR3 DNA reads TGTGCCAGCAGTAAGCGGGGTACCTCGAGTTTTGAGCAGTTCTTC. The full variable domain, rest sourced from reference TRBV28 and TRBJ2-1, is DVKVTQSSRYLVKRTGEKVFLECVQDMDHENMFWYRQDPGLGLRLIYFSYDVKMKEKGDIPEGYSVSREKKERFSLILESASTNQTSMYLCASSKRGTSSFEQFFGPGTRLTVL.

In its sample, this clonotype was seen many times. This chain joins TRBV19 and TRBJ2-2; the D gene could be TRBD1 or TRBD2 (6 bases each). Trimming removed 4 bases from V and 3 bases from J, with 15 bases in between. Germline V CDR1 and CDR2: LNHDA, SQIVND (reference sequence). This CDR3 spans 16 amino acids. Written as DNA, the CDR3 is TGTGCCAGTAGTAGAGCCGAAGGGGGGTACACCGGGGAGCTGTTTTTT. Protein: CASSRAEGGYTGELFF. The variable domain in full, with the rest retrieved from reference TRBV19 and TRBJ2-2, is DGGITQSPKYLFRKEGQNVTLSCEQNLNHDAMYWYRQDPGQGLRLIYYSQIVNDFQKGDIAEGYSVSREKKESFPLTVTSAQKNPTAFYLCASSRAEGGYTGELFFGEGSRLTVL.

There are a few counts of this clonotype. This sequence joins TRBV30 and TRBJ2-7; 7 bases fit TRBD1. Germline V gene sequence: CDR1 GTSNPN, CDR2 SVGIG (reference sequence). The length of the CDR3 is 15 residues. The junction had 9 bases not matched to a gene; V was cut back by 1 base and J by 3 bases. CDR3 residues: CAWSARDSSFYEQYF. In DNA form, the CDR3 reads TGTGCCTGGAGTGCCCGGGACAGCTCCTTCTACGAGCAGTACTTC. The full variable domain, in which reference TRBV30 and TRBJ2-7 provide the parts outside the CDR3, is SQTIHQWPATLVQPVGSPLSLECTVEGTSNPNLYWYRQAAGRGLQLLFYSVGIGQISSEVPQNLSASRPQDRQFILSSKKLLLSDSGFYLCAWSARDSSFYEQYFGPGTRLTVT.

This clonotype was seen repeatedly, ten times or more. This chain links TRBV29-1 with TRBJ2-1; D unresolved. CDR1 is SQVTM and CDR2 is ANQGSEA in the germline V gene. Deletions cut 4 bases from V and 7 bases from J, with 5 bases between. The CDR3 spans 10 residues. The CDR3 DNA reads TGCAGCGTTGTGAGGAATGAGCAGTTCTTC. Translated, it gives CSVVRNEQFF.

The genes are TRBV11-2 and TRBJ2-7; 10 nucleotides align to TRBD2. The CDR3 has 18 residues. V dropped 3 bases and J dropped 2; count of bases not matched to a gene: 13. Germline lookup yields CDR1 SGHAT and CDR2 FQNNGV. In DNA form, the CDR3 reads TGTGCCAGCAGCTTCCGGGATAAGCGGGGGGGCGTCCCCTACGAGCAGTACTTC. Encoded protein: CASSFRDKRGGVPYEQYF. The full variable domain, completed using reference TRBV11-2 and TRBJ2-7, is EAGVAQSPRYKIIEKRQSVAFWCNPISGHATLYWYQQILGQGPKLLIQFQNNGVVDDSQLPKDRFSAERLKGVDSTLKIQPAKLEDSAVYLCASSFRDKRGGVPYEQYFGPGTRLTVT.

In this sample, this clonotype turned up a few times. The chain has TRBV6-5 and TRBJ2-5, with D perhaps TRBD2 (5 bases). CDR1 and CDR2 from the germline V gene are MNHEY and SVGAGI. The CDR3 is 16 residues long. Trimming took off 0 bases at V and 3 bases at J, with 14 bases between the two ends. In DNA form, the CDR3 reads TGTGCCAGCAGTTACTCGACGGGAAGGATGGAAGAGACCCAGTACTTC. It yields the protein CASSYSTGRMEETQYF.

This clonotype was seen more than once but under ten times. The rearrangement links TRBV9 to TRBJ1-3, with D tentatively TRBD1 (5 bases). CDR1 and CDR2 (germline): SGDLS, YYNGEE. The CDR3 runs to 15 residues. The germline V and J ends were trimmed by 0 bases and 0 bases, with 7 bases remaining between them. Here the CDR3 reads CASSVEDISGNTIYF. In DNA form, the CDR3 reads TGTGCCAGCAGCGTAGAGGACATCTCTGGAAACACCATATATTTT.

This clonotype appeared many times. The chain employs TRBV4-3 and TRBJ1-3; D is unclear. V gave up 1 base and J gave up 0 bases, with 7 bases separating them. The germline CDR1 and CDR2 sequences are LGHNA and YSLEER. CDR3 length equals 15 residues. The CDR3 loop reads CASSQVTASGNTIYF. The CDR3 DNA is TGCGCCAGCAGCCAAGTAACAGCCTCTGGAAACACCATATATTTT.

This clonotype was counted ten times or more. The J gene is TRBJ2-1, the V gene TRBV7-2; D remains unclear. Germline CDR1 reads SGHTA; CDR2 reads FQGNSA. The CDR3 has 12 amino acids. Trimming left V 1 base short and J 10 bases short, with 8 bases between. For the CDR3, the DNA is TGTGCCAGCAGCTTAGTCGCGACAGAGCAGTTCTTC. It specifies CASSLVATEQFF.

This clonotype showed up just a few times. The rearrangement joins TRBV6-5 to TRBJ2-3, with D hard to call. The V end was cut by 2 bases, the J end by 6 bases, with 9 bases between. Germline values: CDR1 MNHEY, CDR2 SVGAGI. The length of the CDR3 is 13 residues. The CDR3 loop reads CASSYDVGDTQYF. The CDR3 coding sequence is TGTGCCAGCAGTTACGACGTAGGGGATACGCAGTATTTT.

This clonotype turned up a few times. The genes are TRBV9 and TRBJ2-5, with 12 bases identical to TRBD1. After removal of 3 bases from V and 4 bases from J, the junction contained 7 bases not matched to a gene. This CDR3 region has 16 residues. Per germline, CDR1 SGDLS and CDR2 YYNGEE. The CDR3 DNA sequence: TGTGCCAGCAGCGCCGGAGGGACAGGGGGCAGAGAGACCCAGTACTTC. It yields the protein CASSAGGTGGRETQYF.

This clonotype was observed a handful of times. The V gene is TRBV9, the J gene TRBJ2-2; D might be TRBD1 or TRBD2, each matching 5 bases. CDR3 length: 13 residues. V lost 3 bases and J 6 bases, leaving 9 bases between the germline ends. Germline values: CDR1 SGDLS, CDR2 YYNGEE. In DNA, the CDR3 is TGTGCCAGCAGCGGGGGGAGTCCCGGGGAGCTGTTTTTT. Translating it yields CASSGGSPGELFF. The entire variable domain, with the rest obtained from reference TRBV9 and TRBJ2-2, is as follows: DSGVTQTPKHLITATGQRVTLRCSPRSGDLSVYWYQQSLDQGLQFLIQYYNGEERAKGNILERFSAQQFPDLHSELNLSSLELGDSALYFCASSGGSPGELFFGEGSRLTVL.

This clonotype was seen at least ten times. The chain couples TRBV6-4 to TRBJ2-1; D call uncertain. The CDR3 is made up of 13 amino acids. V lost 4 bases and J 5 bases, leaving 9 bases between the germline ends. CDR1 and CDR2 (germline): MRHNA, SNTAGT. CDR3 sequence (DNA): TGTGCCAGCAGTGGCGACGGAAACAATGAGCAGTTCTTC. Its translation is CASSGDGNNEQFF.

This clonotype was seen only a few times. V usage is TRBV29-1 and J usage is TRBJ1-2; no reliable D call. The CDR3 runs to 11 residues. Germline V CDR1 and CDR2: SQVTM, ANQGSEA. Trimming pared 5 bases from V and 8 bases from J, leaving 12 bases between. CDR3 in DNA: TGCAGCGTTTTTGTTTCTTTCGGCTACACCTTC. It yields the protein CSVFVSFGYTF.

The chain is built from TRBV27 and TRBJ2-1, with TRBD2 matching over 14 bases. Germline assignment: CDR1 MNHEY and CDR2 SMNVEV (reference sequence). The V and J ends lost 5 bases and 12 bases, in that order; junction bases with no gene match: 6. The CDR3 is 14 residues long. CDR3 DNA: TGTGCCAGCAGTAAGGGACTAGCGGGAGACCTGCAGTTCTTC. This translates into CASSKGLAGDLQFF.

The genes are TRBV9 and TRBJ1-1; weak D call: TRBD1 (6 bases). Trimming took 6 bases from V and 2 from J, leaving 17 bases between them. The CDR3 covers 15 residues. Germline lookup yields CDR1 SGDLS and CDR2 YYNGEE. CDR3 sequence: CASTELTGFNTEAFF. In DNA, the CDR3 is TGTGCCAGCACCGAATTGACAGGCTTCAACACTGAAGCTTTCTTT.

In this sample, this clonotype turned up a few times. This sequence joins TRBV18 and TRBJ2-1; the D is unclear. CDR1 is KGHSH, CDR2 LQKENI, per germline. The CDR3 spans 15 residues. V dropped 2 bases and J dropped 0 bases, with 8 bases sitting between them. The CDR3 nucleotides read TGTGCCAGCTCACCAGCTTCGGGCTCCTACAATGAGCAGTTCTTC. Encoded protein: CASSPASGSYNEQFF.

J is TRBJ2-5 and V is TRBV15; 9 positions agree with TRBD2. CDR1 LNHNV and CDR2 YYDKDF come from the germline V gene (reference sequence). The CDR3 loop spans 15 amino acids. The V segment lost 6 bases and the J segment 5 bases; nucleotides outside the gene matches: 10. Here the CDR3 DNA reads TGTGCCACCAGATGGCGGGGGGGCCTCGGGGAGACCCAGTACTTC. Translated, it gives CATRWRGGLGETQYF.

In this sample, this clonotype turned up many times. This chain joins TRBV6-1 and TRBJ1-5; TRBD1 matches at 7 bases. Unmatched junction bases numbered 10, after V lost 11 bases and J lost 0 bases. CDR1 is MNHNS, CDR2 SASEGT, per germline. The CDR3 totals 15 residues. This CDR3 is CAAGDSRYSNQPQHF. The CDR3 coding sequence is TGTGCCGCGGGGGACAGTCGTTATAGCAATCAGCCCCAGCATTTT.

The sample holds a few counts of this clonotype. The chain employs TRBV3-1 and TRBJ2-5; no clear D gene. V lost 0 bases, J lost 0 bases, and 14 bases lay in between. The CDR3 covers 17 residues. The germline CDR1 and CDR2 sequences are LGHDT and YNNKEL (reference sequence). The CDR3, as DNA: TGTGCCAGCAGCCAAGAGAAGGTCTGGACGTACCAAGAGACCCAGTACTTC. It codes for CASSQEKVWTYQETQYF.

This clonotype was seen a handful of times. This chain joins TRBV10-3 and TRBJ2-1, with D uncertain. CDR3 length equals 13 residues. Germline V gene sequence: CDR1 ENHRY, CDR2 SYGVKD. The ends were cut back, 0 bases at V and 9 bases at J, with 9 bases in the middle. The CDR3 coding sequence is TGTGCCATCAGTGAGTCCGGTACGGGTGAGCAGTTCTTC. It codes for CAISESGTGEQFF.

This clonotype was detected only a few times. V usage is TRBV6-2 or TRBV6-3 and J usage is TRBJ2-7; 11 positions agree with TRBD1. V was clipped by 7 bases and J by 3 bases; unmatched bases: 14. CDR1 is MNHEY and CDR2 is SVGEGT in the germline V gene. The CDR3 runs to 17 residues. The CDR3: CASTFRRPGQGGYEQYF. Here the CDR3 DNA reads TGTGCCAGCACCTTCAGGAGACCGGGACAGGGGGGCTACGAGCAGTACTTC.